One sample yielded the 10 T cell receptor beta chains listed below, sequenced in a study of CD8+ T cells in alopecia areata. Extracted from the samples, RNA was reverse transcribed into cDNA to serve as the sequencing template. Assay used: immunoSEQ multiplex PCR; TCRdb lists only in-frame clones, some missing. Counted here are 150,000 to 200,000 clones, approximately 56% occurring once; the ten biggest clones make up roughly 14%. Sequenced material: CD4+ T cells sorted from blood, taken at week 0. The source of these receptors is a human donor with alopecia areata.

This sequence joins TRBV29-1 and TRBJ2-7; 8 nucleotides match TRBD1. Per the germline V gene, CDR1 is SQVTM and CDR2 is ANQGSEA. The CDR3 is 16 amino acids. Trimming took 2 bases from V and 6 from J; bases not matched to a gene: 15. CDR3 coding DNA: TGCAGCGTTGAACCATCAGGGGGCGGGCTAGTCGGCGAGCAGTACTTC. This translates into CSVEPSGGGLVGEQYF.

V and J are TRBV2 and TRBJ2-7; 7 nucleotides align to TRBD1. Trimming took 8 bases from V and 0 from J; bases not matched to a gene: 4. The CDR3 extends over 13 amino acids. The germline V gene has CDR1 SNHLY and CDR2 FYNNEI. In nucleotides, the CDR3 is TGTGCCAGCCACAGGGGCTCCTCCTACGAGCAGTACTTC. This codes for CASHRGSSYEQYF.

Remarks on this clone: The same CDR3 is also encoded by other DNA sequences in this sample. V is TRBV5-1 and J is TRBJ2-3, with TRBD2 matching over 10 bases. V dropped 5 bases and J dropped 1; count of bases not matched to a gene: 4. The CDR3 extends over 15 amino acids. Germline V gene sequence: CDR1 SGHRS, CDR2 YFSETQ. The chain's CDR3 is CASSTLAGGTDTQYF. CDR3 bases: TGCGCCAGCAGTACTCTAGCGGGGGGCACAGATACGCAGTATTTT.

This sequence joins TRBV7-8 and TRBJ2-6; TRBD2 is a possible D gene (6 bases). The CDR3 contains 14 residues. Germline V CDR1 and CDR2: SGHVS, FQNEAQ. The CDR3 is CATQREPGANVLTF. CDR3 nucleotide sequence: TGTGCTACCCAACGGGAGCCTGGGGCCAACGTCCTGACTTTC.

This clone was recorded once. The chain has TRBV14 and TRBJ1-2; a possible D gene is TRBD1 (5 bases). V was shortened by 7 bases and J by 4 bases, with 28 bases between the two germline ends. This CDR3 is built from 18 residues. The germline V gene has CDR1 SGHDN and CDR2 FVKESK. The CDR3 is CASTKTAGISSGGYGYTF. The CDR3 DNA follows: TGTGCCAGCACCAAAACTGCCGGTATTTCATCTGGGGGCTATGGCTACACCTTC.

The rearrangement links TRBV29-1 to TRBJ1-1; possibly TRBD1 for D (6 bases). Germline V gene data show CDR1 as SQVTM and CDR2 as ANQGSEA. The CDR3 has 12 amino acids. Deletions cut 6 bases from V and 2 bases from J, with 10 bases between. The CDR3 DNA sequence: TGCAGCGTGGGGGACACCAACACTGAAGCTTTCTTT. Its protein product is CSVGDTNTEAFF.

In DNA form, the CDR3 reads TGCAGCGTTGAAGATGGGGCTTCCAGAGGGGCATACTATGGCTACACCTTC. This sequence encodes CSVEDGASRGAYYGYTF. The rearrangement joins TRBV29-1 to TRBJ1-2; D may be TRBD1 (5 bases). This CDR3 region has 17 residues. Germline-derived CDR1 and CDR2 are SQVTM and ANQGSEA. V shed 0 bases and J shed 3 bases, with 20 bases lying between them.

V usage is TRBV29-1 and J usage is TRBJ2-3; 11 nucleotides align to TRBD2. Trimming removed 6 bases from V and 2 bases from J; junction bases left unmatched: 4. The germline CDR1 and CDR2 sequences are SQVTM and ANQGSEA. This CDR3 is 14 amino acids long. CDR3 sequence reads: CSVLAGGNTDTQYF. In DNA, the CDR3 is TGCAGCGTCTTAGCGGGGGGGAACACAGATACGCAGTATTTT.

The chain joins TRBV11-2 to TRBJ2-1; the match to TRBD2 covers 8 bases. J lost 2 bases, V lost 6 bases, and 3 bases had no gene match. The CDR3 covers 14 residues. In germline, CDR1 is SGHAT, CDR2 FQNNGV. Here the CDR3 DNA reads TGTGCCAGCAGTGCGGGGGGACCCTACAATGAGCAGTTCTTC. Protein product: CASSAGGPYNEQFF.

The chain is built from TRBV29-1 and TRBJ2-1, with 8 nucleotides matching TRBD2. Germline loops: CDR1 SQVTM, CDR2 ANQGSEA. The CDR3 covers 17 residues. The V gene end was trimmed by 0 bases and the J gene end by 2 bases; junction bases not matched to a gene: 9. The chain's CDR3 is CSVEDDRGGITYNEQFF. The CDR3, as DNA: TGCAGCGTTGAAGACGATCGGGGGGGGATCACCTACAATGAGCAGTTCTTC.